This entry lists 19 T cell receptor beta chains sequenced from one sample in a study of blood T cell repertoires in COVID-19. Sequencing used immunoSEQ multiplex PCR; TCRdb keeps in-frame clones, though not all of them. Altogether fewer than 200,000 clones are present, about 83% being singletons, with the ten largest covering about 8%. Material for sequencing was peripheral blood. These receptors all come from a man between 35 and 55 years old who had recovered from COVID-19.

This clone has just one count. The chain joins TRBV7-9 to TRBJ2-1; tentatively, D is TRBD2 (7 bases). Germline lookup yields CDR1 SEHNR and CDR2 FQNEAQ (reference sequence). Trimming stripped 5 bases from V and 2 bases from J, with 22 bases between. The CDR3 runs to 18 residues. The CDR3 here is CASSPIGGLQGPYNEQFF. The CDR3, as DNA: TGTGCCAGCAGCCCCATCGGGGGGTTACAGGGACCCTACAATGAGCAGTTCTTC. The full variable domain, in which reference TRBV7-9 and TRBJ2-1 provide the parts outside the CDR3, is DTGVSQNPRHKITKRGQNVTFRCDPISEHNRLYWYRQTLGQGPEFLTYFQNEAQLEKSRLLSDRFSAERPKGSFSTLEIQRTEQGDSAMYLCASSPIGGLQGPYNEQFFGPGTRLTVL.

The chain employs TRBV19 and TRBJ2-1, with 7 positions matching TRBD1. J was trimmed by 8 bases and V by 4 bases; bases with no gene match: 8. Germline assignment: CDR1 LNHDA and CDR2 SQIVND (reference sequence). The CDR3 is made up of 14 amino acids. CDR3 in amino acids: CASSTQGVRDEQFF. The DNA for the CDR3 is TGTGCCAGTAGTACCCAGGGGGTACGGGATGAGCAGTTCTTC.

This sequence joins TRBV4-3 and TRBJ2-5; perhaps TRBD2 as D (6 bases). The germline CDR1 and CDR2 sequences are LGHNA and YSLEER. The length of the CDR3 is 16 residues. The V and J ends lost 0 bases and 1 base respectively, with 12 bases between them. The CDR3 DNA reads TGCGCCAGCAGCCAAGAGGTGGGAGCGGGCCAAGAGACCCAGTACTTC. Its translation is CASSQEVGAGQETQYF.

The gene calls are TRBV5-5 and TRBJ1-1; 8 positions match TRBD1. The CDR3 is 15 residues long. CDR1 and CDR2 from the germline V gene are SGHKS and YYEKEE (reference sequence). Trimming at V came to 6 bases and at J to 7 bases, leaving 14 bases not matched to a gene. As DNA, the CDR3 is TGTGCCAGCAACCTTGGGACAGGCCTACTGGATGAAGCTTTCTTT. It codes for CASNLGTGLLDEAFF.

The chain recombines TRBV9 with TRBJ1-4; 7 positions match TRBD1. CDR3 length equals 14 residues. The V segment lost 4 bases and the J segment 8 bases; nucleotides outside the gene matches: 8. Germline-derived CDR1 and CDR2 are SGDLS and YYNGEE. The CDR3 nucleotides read TGTGCCAGCAGCCCCCCAGGGGGTGAGGAAAAACTGTTTTTT. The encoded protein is CASSPPGGEEKLFF.

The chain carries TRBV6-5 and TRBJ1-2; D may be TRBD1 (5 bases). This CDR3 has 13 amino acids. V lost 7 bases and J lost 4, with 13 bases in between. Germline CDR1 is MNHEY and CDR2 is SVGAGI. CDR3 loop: CASTLTVLYGYTF. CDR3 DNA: TGTGCCAGCACTTTGACAGTCCTCTATGGCTACACCTTC.

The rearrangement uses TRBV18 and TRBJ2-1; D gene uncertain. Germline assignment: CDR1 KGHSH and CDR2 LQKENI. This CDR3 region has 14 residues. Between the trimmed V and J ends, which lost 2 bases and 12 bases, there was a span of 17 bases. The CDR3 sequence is CASSPEPGDEPQFF. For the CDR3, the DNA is TGTGCCAGCTCACCAGAACCTGGAGATGAGCCGCAGTTCTTC. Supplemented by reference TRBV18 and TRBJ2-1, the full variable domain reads NAGVMQNPRHLVRRRGQEARLRCSPMKGHSHVYWYRQLPEEGLKFMVYLQKENIIDESGMPKERFSAEFPKEGPSILRIQQVVRGDSAAYFCASSPEPGDEPQFFGPGTRLTVL.

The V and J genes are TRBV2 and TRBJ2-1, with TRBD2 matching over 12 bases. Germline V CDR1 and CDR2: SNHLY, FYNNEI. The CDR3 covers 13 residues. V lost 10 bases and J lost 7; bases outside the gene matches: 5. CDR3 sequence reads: CATGLAGPNEQFF. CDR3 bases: TGTGCCACCGGACTAGCGGGGCCGAATGAGCAGTTCTTC.

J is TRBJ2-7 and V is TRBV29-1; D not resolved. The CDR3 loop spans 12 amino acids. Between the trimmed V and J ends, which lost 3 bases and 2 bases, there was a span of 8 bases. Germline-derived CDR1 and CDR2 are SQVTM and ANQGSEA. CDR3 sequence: CSVEGQAYEQYF. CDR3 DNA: TGCAGCGTTGAGGGTCAGGCCTACGAGCAGTACTTC.

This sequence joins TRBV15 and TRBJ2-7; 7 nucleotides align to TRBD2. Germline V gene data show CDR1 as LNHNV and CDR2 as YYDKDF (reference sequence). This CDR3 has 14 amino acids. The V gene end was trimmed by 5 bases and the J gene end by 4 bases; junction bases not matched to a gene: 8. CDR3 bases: TGTGCCACCAGCTTGGCGGGAGTGGGTTACGAGCAGTACTTC. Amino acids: CATSLAGVGYEQYF.

The CDR3 DNA reads TGCAGTGCTAGTGGAGCGGGGTCGAACACCGGGGAGCTGTTTTTT. Translated, it gives CSASGAGSNTGELFF. This sequence joins TRBV20-1 and TRBJ2-2, with 7 bases that match TRBD2. Germline lookup yields CDR1 DFQATT and CDR2 SNEGSKA (reference sequence). With V trimmed by 3 bases and J by 0 bases, 4 bases remained unmatched. The CDR3 totals 15 residues.

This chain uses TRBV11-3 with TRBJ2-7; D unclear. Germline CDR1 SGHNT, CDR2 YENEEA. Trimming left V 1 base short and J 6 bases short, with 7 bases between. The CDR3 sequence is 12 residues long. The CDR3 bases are TGTGCCAGCAGCTTAGTCGGTCTCGAGCAGTACTTC. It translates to CASSLVGLEQYF.

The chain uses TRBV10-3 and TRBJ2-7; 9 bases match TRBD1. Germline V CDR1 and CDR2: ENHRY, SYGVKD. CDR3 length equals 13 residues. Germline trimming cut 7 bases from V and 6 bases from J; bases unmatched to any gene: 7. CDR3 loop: CAINPGQGSEQYF. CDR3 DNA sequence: TGTGCCATCAACCCGGGACAGGGCAGCGAGCAGTACTTC.

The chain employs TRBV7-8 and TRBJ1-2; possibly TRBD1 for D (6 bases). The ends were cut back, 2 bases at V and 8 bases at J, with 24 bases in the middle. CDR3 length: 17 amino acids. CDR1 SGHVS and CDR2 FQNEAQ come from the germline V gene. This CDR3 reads CASSLSPPLNTGIGYTF. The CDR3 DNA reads TGTGCCAGCAGCTTATCCCCCCCTCTGAATACAGGGATCGGCTACACCTTC.

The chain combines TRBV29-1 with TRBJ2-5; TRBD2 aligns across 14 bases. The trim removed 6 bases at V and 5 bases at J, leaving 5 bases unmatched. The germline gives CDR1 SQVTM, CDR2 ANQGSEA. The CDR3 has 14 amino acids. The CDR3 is CSVEGLAGAETQYF. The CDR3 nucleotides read TGCAGCGTCGAGGGACTAGCGGGAGCGGAGACCCAGTACTTC. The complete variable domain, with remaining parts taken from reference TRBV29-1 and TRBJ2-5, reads SAVISQKPSRDICQRGTSLTIQCQVDSQVTMMFWYRQQPGQSLTLIATANQGSEATYESGFVIDKFPISRPNLTFSTLTVSNMSPEDSSIYLCSVEGLAGAETQYFGPGTRLLVL.

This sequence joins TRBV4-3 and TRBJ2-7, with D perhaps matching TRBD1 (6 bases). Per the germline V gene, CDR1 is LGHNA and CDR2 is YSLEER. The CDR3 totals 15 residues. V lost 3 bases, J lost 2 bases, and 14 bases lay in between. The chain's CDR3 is CASSQGPGHTYEQYF. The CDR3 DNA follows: TGCGCCAGCAGCCAGGGCCCGGGACATACCTACGAGCAGTACTTC.

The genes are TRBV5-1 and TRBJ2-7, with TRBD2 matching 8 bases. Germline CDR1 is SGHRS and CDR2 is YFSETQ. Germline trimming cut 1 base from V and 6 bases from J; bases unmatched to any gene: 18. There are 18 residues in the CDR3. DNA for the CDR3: TGCGCCAGCAGCTTGTCCCAGGGGCTAGCTTCAGGGACTAGCGAGCAGTACTTC. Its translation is CASSLSQGLASGTSEQYF.

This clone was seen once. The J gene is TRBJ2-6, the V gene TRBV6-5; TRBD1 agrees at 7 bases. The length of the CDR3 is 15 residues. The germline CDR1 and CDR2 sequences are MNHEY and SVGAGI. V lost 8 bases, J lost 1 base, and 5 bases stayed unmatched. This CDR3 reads CASDRAGSGANVLTF. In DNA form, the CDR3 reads TGTGCCAGCGACAGGGCCGGATCTGGGGCCAACGTCCTGACTTTC.

In nucleotides, the CDR3 is TGCGCCAGCAGCCTGGACAGGGGCCGAACCTACGAGCAGTACTTC. It translates to CASSLDRGRTYEQYF. The chain employs TRBV4-3 and TRBJ2-7; 9 positions agree with TRBD1. The CDR3 extends over 15 amino acids. Germline V gives CDR1 LGHNA, CDR2 YSLEER. Germline trimming cut 4 bases from V and 2 bases from J; bases unmatched to any gene: 6.